This T cell receptor (beta chain) was obtained from a study of blood T cell repertoires in COVID-19. Background on the study: Collection of acute and convalescent COVID-19 samples took place in the United States, Italy and Spain.

The V end lost 5 bases, the J end lost 3 bases, and 11 bases lay between the germline ends. Germline CDR1 and CDR2: MNHEY and SVGEGT. CDR3 size: 13 residues. Residents of approximately 25 US areas, aged roughly 18 to 89 years, made up the participants. Donors in Cohort 3 who had recovered were those with two negative PCRs, healthcare professional clearance, or resolution of their symptoms. Libraries were prepared by immunoSEQ multiplex PCR; TCRdb keeps only in-frame clonotypes and omits some of them. The data show 490,000 or so clones, 88% seen once. Sequenced sample: PBMCs or T cells enriched from blood (not recorded which). The gene calls are TRBV6-2 or TRBV6-3 and TRBJ2-7, with TRBD1 as a possible D gene (5 bases). The receptor was isolated from a woman in her sixties or seventies who had recovered from COVID-19. In DNA form, the CDR3 reads TGTGCCAGCAGTAGACAGCAGTACTACGAGCAGTACTTC. This gives the protein CASSRQQYYEQYF.